One and the same sample provided the 27 T cell receptor beta chains below, sequenced in a study of T cells in localized non-small cell lung cancer. Measured with immunoSEQ multiplex PCR; TCRdb has only the in-frame clones, and not every one. The sample consists of 4,000 to 5,000 clones, about 25% of them appearing once. The material sequenced was lung tumor tissue, taken before any cancer treatment. These receptors originate from a male donor older than 55 with stage I lung adenocarcinoma.

By share, this clone counts as medium-sized. The gene calls are TRBV28 and TRBJ2-6; weak D call: TRBD1 (5 bases). From germline, CDR1 is MDHEN and CDR2 SYDVKM. This CDR3 comprises 16 residues. V lost 4 bases and J lost 0, with 10 bases in between. CDR3 loop: CASSSADSSGANVLTF. As DNA, the CDR3 is TGTGCCAGCAGTTCCGCTGACAGCTCTGGGGCCAACGTCCTGACTTTC.

The chain joins TRBV6-8 to TRBJ2-4; TRBD2 is a possible D gene (5 bases). CDR3 length equals 14 residues. CDR1 and CDR2 from the germline V gene are MNHGY and SAAAGT. The germline V and J ends were trimmed by 5 bases and 7 bases, with 15 bases remaining between them. In DNA form, the CDR3 reads TGTGCCAGCAGTCGCCGGGAAGCTGGGAACATTCAGTACTTC. This codes for CASSRREAGNIQYF.

This clone was counted only a few times. This chain's CDR3 is CASSPGTSGENEQFF. The CDR3 nucleotides read TGTGCCAGCAGCCCCGGGACTAGCGGGGAGAATGAGCAGTTCTTC. The rearrangement links TRBV6-8 to TRBJ2-1; 13 nucleotides agree with TRBD2. The germline gives CDR1 MNHGY, CDR2 SAAAGT. The CDR3 has 15 amino acids. Unmatched junction bases numbered 6, after V lost 6 bases and J lost 7 bases.

By share, this clone counts as large (0.1 to 1%). The rearrangement uses TRBV6-8 and TRBJ1-1; tentatively, D is TRBD1 (5 bases). This CDR3 is built from 15 residues. The germline V gene has CDR1 MNHGY and CDR2 SAAAGT. Trimming cost V 6 bases and J 2 bases, with 16 bases left between them. The CDR3 sequence: CASSGAGTVNTEAFF. The CDR3 DNA reads TGTGCCAGCAGCGGAGCCGGGACGGTAAACACTGAAGCTTTCTTT.

In this sample, this clone turned up a few times. The chain uses TRBV9 and TRBJ2-2; D gene ambiguous. Germline V gene sequence: CDR1 SGDLS, CDR2 YYNGEE. The CDR3 runs 15 residues. Trimming left V 3 bases short and J 6 bases short, with 15 bases between. This CDR3 is CASSANRGFAGELFF. The CDR3 bases are TGTGCCAGCAGCGCAAATCGTGGTTTCGCCGGGGAGCTGTTTTTT.

This chain uses TRBV10-3 with TRBJ1-3; no firm D call. CDR1 and CDR2 from the germline V gene are ENHRY and SYGVKD. This CDR3 contains 14 residues. The V end was cut by 2 bases, the J end by 4 bases, with 9 bases between. CDR3 residues: CAISEGVAGNTIYF. The CDR3 coding sequence is TGTGCCATCAGTGAGGGGGTGGCCGGAAACACCATATATTTT.

This rearrangement joins TRBV30 to TRBJ1-6; D not certain. The CDR3 runs to 11 residues. CDR1 is GTSNPN and CDR2 is SVGIG in the germline V gene (reference sequence). Here the CDR3 DNA reads TGTGCTGCGAGTCAGGATTCACCCCTCCACTTT. Its translation is CAASQDSPLHF. Using reference TRBV30 and TRBJ1-6 for the parts outside the CDR3, the full variable domain is SQTIHQWPATLVQPVGSPLSLECTVEGTSNPNLYWYRQAAGRGLQLLFYSVGIGQISSEVPQNLSASRPQDRQFILSSKKLLLSDSGFYLCAASQDSPLHFGNGTRLTVT.

In this sample, this clone is medium-sized (0.01 to 0.1%). The CDR3 nucleotides read TGTGCCAGCAGTTATGAGGGTCACAAGCCCCAGCATTTT. Protein: CASSYEGHKPQHF. The gene calls are TRBV28 and TRBJ1-5, with D hard to call. CDR3 length: 13 residues. CDR1 MDHEN and CDR2 SYDVKM come from the germline V gene. V was cut by 4 bases and J by 8 bases, with 12 bases left in between.

This sequence joins TRBV9 and TRBJ1-1, with 10 bases matching TRBD1. The germline V gene has CDR1 SGDLS and CDR2 YYNGEE. This CDR3 region has 14 residues. The V and J ends lost 6 bases and 1 base, in that order; junction bases with no gene match: 3. CDR3 amino acids: CASTRDRGNTEAFF. The CDR3 region has the DNA TGTGCCAGCACCAGGGACAGGGGGAACACTGAAGCTTTCTTT.

This clone is medium-sized within its sample. The chain links TRBV15 to TRBJ1-5, with D unresolved. The germline gives CDR1 LNHNV, CDR2 YYDKDF (reference sequence). This CDR3 spans 15 amino acids. Trimming cost V 0 bases and J 2 bases, with 8 bases left between them. The CDR3 sequence is CATSREVGGNQPQHF. Written as DNA, the CDR3 is TGTGCCACCAGCAGAGAGGTCGGTGGCAATCAGCCCCAGCATTTT.

This clone was counted between two and nine times. The CDR3 end lies 1 residue beyond the end of the read and is filled in from the germline J gene. This sequence joins TRBV10-3 and TRBJ1-4, with a weak D call TRBD1 (6 bases). Germline V CDR1 and CDR2: ENHRY, SYGVKD. V was shortened by 1 base and J by 10 bases, with 19 bases between the two germline ends. CDR3 length: 16 amino acids. CDR3 DNA (partial): TGTGCCATCAGTGAGTGGGACACCACCCAAAGGGGAAAACTGTTT. Protein product: CAISEWDTTQRGKLF. The CDR3 reads in full as CAISEWDTTQRGKLFF.

The chain combines TRBV19 with TRBJ1-1; no firm D call. Looked up from germline, CDR1 is LNHDA and CDR2 is SQIVND (reference sequence). CDR3 size: 13 residues. Trimming left V 5 bases short and J 6 bases short, with 13 bases between. CDR3 nucleotides: TGTGCCAGTAGTCGAGGTAGAGGCTCTGAAGCTTTCTTT. It encodes CASSRGRGSEAFF. The complete variable domain, with remaining parts taken from reference TRBV19 and TRBJ1-1, reads DGGITQSPKYLFRKEGQNVTLSCEQNLNHDAMYWYRQDPGQGLRLIYYSQIVNDFQKGDIAEGYSVSREKKESFPLTVTSAQKNPTAFYLCASSRGRGSEAFFGQGTRLTVV.

V usage is TRBV19 and J usage is TRBJ1-1; tentative D call: TRBD1 (5 bases). V was cut by 0 bases and J by 0 bases, with 8 bases left in between. Germline CDR1 is LNHDA and CDR2 is SQIVND (reference sequence). The CDR3 runs to 15 residues. The CDR3 DNA reads TGTGCCAGTAGTATAGATGGAGGGGTGAACACTGAAGCTTTCTTT. Encoded protein: CASSIDGGVNTEAFF.

This clone was seen only a few times. The rearrangement links TRBV30 to TRBJ1-5; 7 bases align to TRBD1. V shed 2 bases, J shed 2 bases, and the junction held 12 bases outside the gene matches. Germline-derived CDR1 and CDR2 are GTSNPN and SVGIG (reference sequence). There are 17 residues in the CDR3. CDR3 residues: CAWSKRQGDGGNQPQHF. As DNA, the CDR3 is TGTGCCTGGAGTAAGAGGCAGGGGGATGGTGGCAATCAGCCCCAGCATTTT.

This clone was picked up a small number of times. This sequence joins TRBV9 and TRBJ1-1; D is uncertain. Looked up from germline, CDR1 is SGDLS and CDR2 is YYNGEE. V dropped 1 base and J dropped 5 bases, with 12 bases sitting between them. The CDR3 length is 14 residues. As DNA, the CDR3 is TGTGCCAGCAGCGTACAGGCGACCACTACTGAAGCTTTCTTT. Protein: CASSVQATTTEAFF.

The table lists this clone with a few counts. V is TRBV15 and J is TRBJ1-2; 7 nucleotides line up with TRBD1. Germline V gives CDR1 LNHNV, CDR2 YYDKDF (reference sequence). The CDR3 has 14 amino acids. V shed 1 base and J 4 bases; nucleotides not matched to a gene: 3. This chain's CDR3 is CATSRGYRGYGYTF. In DNA form, the CDR3 reads TGTGCCACCAGCAGAGGGTACAGGGGCTATGGCTACACCTTC.

This clone has more than one count but fewer than ten. The V and J genes are TRBV7-6 and TRBJ2-3; 7 bases fit TRBD2. Germline-derived CDR1 and CDR2 are SGHVS and FNYEAQ. V lost 3 bases, J lost 0 bases, and 3 bases stayed unmatched. The CDR3 consists of 15 residues. CDR3 residues: CASSLRRGSTDTQYF. CDR3 sequence (DNA): TGTGCCAGCAGCTTGAGGCGGGGGAGCACAGATACGCAGTATTTT.

The chain's CDR3 is CATSRTGRNTEAFF. The CDR3 nucleotides are TGTGCCACCAGTAGGACAGGGCGGAACACTGAAGCTTTCTTT. The V call is TRBV15, the J call TRBJ1-1, with 8 bases aligning to TRBD1. The V and J ends lost 6 bases and 1 base, in that order; junction bases with no gene match: 4. The CDR3 contains 14 residues. Germline V gene data show CDR1 as LNHNV and CDR2 as YYDKDF (reference sequence).

This clone was found a few times. In DNA form, the CDR3 reads TGTGCCAGCAGGGGCGGGAGGCTAGCGGGGCCCTACGAGCAGTACTTC. This gives the protein CASRGGRLAGPYEQYF. J is TRBJ2-7 and V is TRBV6-8; TRBD2 agrees at 9 bases. The ends lost 6 bases at V and 2 bases at J; junction bases unmatched: 11. The CDR3 extends over 16 amino acids. Germline lookup yields CDR1 MNHGY and CDR2 SAAAGT.

This clone was counted between two and nine times. The chain recombines TRBV28 with TRBJ1-2; D not resolved. The CDR3 runs to 14 residues. The germline V and J ends were trimmed by 1 base and 7 bases, with 13 bases remaining between them. Germline lookup yields CDR1 MDHEN and CDR2 SYDVKM. The CDR3 DNA reads TGTGCCAGCAGTTTATTCAGACATCCCTTTGGCTACACCTTC. This gives the protein CASSLFRHPFGYTF.

V usage is TRBV19 and J usage is TRBJ1-4; D is perhaps TRBD1 (5 bases). This CDR3 is built from 17 residues. Germline V gives CDR1 LNHDA, CDR2 SQIVND (reference sequence). Trimming stripped 6 bases from V and 0 bases from J, with 17 bases between. The CDR3 sequence is CASSTRWDGATNEKLFF. In DNA, the CDR3 is TGTGCCAGTAGCACCCGATGGGACGGTGCAACTAATGAAAAACTGTTTTTT.

The chain is built from TRBV14 and TRBJ2-5; maybe TRBD2 (7 bases). This CDR3 contains 16 residues. The ends were cut back, 1 base at V and 3 bases at J, with 15 bases in the middle. Germline values: CDR1 SGHDN, CDR2 FVKESK. CDR3 sequence (DNA): TGTGCCAGCAGCCAAGCCTTGGGGGCGGGGGAAGAGACCCAGTACTTC. This sequence encodes CASSQALGAGEETQYF.

This clone was detected a few times. The V gene is TRBV6-8, the J gene TRBJ1-1; a weak D match, TRBD1 (6 bases). V was shortened by 7 bases and J by 5 bases, with 14 bases between the two germline ends. Per germline, CDR1 MNHGY and CDR2 SAAAGT. The CDR3 is 13 residues long. CDR3 nucleotides: TGTGCCAGCACTACAGGGTATTTGACTGAAGCTTTCTTT. This codes for CASTTGYLTEAFF.

The chain combines TRBV19 with TRBJ2-2; the match to TRBD1 covers 8 bases. V dropped 5 bases and J dropped 1; count of bases not matched to a gene: 3. Germline V gene lookup returns CDR1 LNHDA and CDR2 SQIVND (reference sequence). The CDR3 is 15 amino acids. CDR3 protein: CASSPGTGNTGELFF. As DNA, the CDR3 is TGTGCCAGTAGTCCTGGGACAGGGAACACCGGGGAGCTGTTTTTT. Full variable domain (missing parts from reference TRBV19 and TRBJ2-2): DGGITQSPKYLFRKEGQNVTLSCEQNLNHDAMYWYRQDPGQGLRLIYYSQIVNDFQKGDIAEGYSVSREKKESFPLTVTSAQKNPTAFYLCASSPGTGNTGELFFGEGSRLTVL.

The chain combines TRBV6-8 with TRBJ2-1, with a tentative D call TRBD1 (6 bases). This CDR3 comprises 15 residues. Trimming took off 4 bases at V and 6 bases at J, with 16 bases between the two ends. From germline, CDR1 is MNHGY and CDR2 SAAAGT. The CDR3 spells CASSSPGTYSNEQFF. The CDR3 nucleotides are TGTGCCAGCAGTTCCCCCGGGACATACTCCAATGAGCAGTTCTTC.

V usage is TRBV4-1 and J usage is TRBJ2-4; D is ambiguous. The CDR3 loop spans 13 amino acids. Trimming stripped 0 bases from V and 4 bases from J, with 4 bases between. CDR1 is MGHRA, CDR2 YSYEKL, per germline. CDR3 residues: CASSQDPKNIQYF. The CDR3 coding sequence is TGCGCCAGCAGCCAAGATCCTAAAAACATTCAGTACTTC.

The chain is built from TRBV5-1 and TRBJ1-1; weak D call: TRBD1 (5 bases). This CDR3 comprises 15 residues. With 4 bases removed from V and 3 bases from J, the gap between germline ends came to 16 bases. Per germline, CDR1 SGHRS and CDR2 YFSETQ. DNA for the CDR3: TGCGCCAGCAGCACGAGTGGAGCAGGGTACACTGAAGCTTTCTTT. It encodes CASSTSGAGYTEAFF. The full variable domain, completed using reference TRBV5-1 and TRBJ1-1, is KAGVTQTPRYLIKTRGQQVTLSCSPISGHRSVSWYQQTPGQGLQFLFEYFSETQRNKGNFPGRFSGRQFSNSRSEMNVSTLELGDSALYLCASSTSGAGYTEAFFGQGTRLTVV.